Following are 9 T cell receptor beta chains from one sample sequenced in a study of Graves' ophthalmopathy and Graves' hyperthyroidism. The authors amplified TCR beta CDR3 regions, and they did so from RNA transcripts for repertoire sequencing. The first-round RT-PCR employed HTBI primers together with the Qiagen OneStep RT-PCR kit. A multiplex PCR was then performed as the second round. TCRdb reprocessed the multiplex PCR reads via MiXCR and lists one record per CDR3 protein. The sample lists around 660,000 distinct CDR3 sequences; over 40% were seen once. What was sequenced was peripheral blood. The receptors originated from an adult man with Graves' ophthalmopathy.

The gene calls are TRBV12-3 or TRBV12-4 and TRBJ2-5; 8 nucleotides match TRBD1. Trimming took 4 bases from V and 5 from J; bases not matched to a gene: 6. The CDR3 extends over 14 amino acids. CDR3 protein: CASSSLTGAETQYF. The CDR3 DNA follows: TGTGCCAGCAGTTCCTTGACAGGGGCCGAGACCCAGTACTTC.

This clonotype turned up a few times. The rearrangement uses TRBV10-3 and TRBJ2-3, with D maybe TRBD2 (6 bases). V gave up 4 bases and J gave up 1 base, with 12 bases separating them. The CDR3 is made up of 15 amino acids. Germline V gene sequence: CDR1 ENHRY, CDR2 SYGVKD. The CDR3 is CAISGIERGTDTQYF. The CDR3 DNA follows: TGTGCCATCAGTGGGATAGAGCGGGGCACAGATACGCAGTATTTT.

The V call is TRBV7-8, the J call TRBJ2-2; 7 bases map to TRBD2. This CDR3 comprises 16 residues. Trimming cost V 1 base and J 1 base; bases outside gene matches: 3. Germline lookup yields CDR1 SGHVS and CDR2 FQNEAQ. The CDR3 DNA is TGTGCCAGCAGCTTAGTCCCTAGCGGGAACACCGGGGAGCTGTTTTTT. Amino acid sequence: CASSLVPSGNTGELFF.

Points on this clonotype: A read error may produce the germline difference seen at one junction end. V gene TRBV6-5 combines with J gene TRBJ2-7, with D unclear. Looked up from germline, CDR1 is MNHEY and CDR2 is SVGAGI. The CDR3 has 15 residues. This CDR3 is CASNYSTADSYEQYF. CDR3 DNA sequence: TGTGCCAGCAATTACTCTACGGCGGACTCCTACGAGCAGTACTTC.

This clonotype came up many times. The rearrangement joins TRBV29-1 to TRBJ2-7; D uncertain. V shed 0 bases and J shed 0 bases, with 12 bases lying between them. CDR1 and CDR2 (germline): SQVTM, ANQGSEA. The CDR3 runs 15 residues. The CDR3 sequence: CSVEDSFGSSYEQYF. CDR3 DNA sequence: TGCAGCGTTGAAGATAGTTTCGGCAGCTCCTACGAGCAGTACTTC.

This clonotype was counted at least ten times. The CDR3 sequence is CASSAQGDTEAFF. DNA of the CDR3: TGTGCCAGCAGTGCGCAGGGCGACACTGAAGCTTTCTTT. The rearrangement links TRBV2 to TRBJ1-1; D may be TRBD1 (5 bases). Germline CDR1 reads SNHLY; CDR2 reads FYNNEI. The CDR3 is made up of 13 amino acids. V was shortened by 4 bases and J by 3 bases, with 9 bases between the two germline ends.

Many counts were recorded for this clonotype. CDR3 bases: TGTGCCAGCAGCTTGGTAGGACAGGGGGTCTATGGCTACACCTTC. Its translation: CASSLVGQGVYGYTF. The J gene is TRBJ1-2, the V gene TRBV5-6; 10 bases are shared with TRBD1. The CDR3 runs to 15 residues. The trim removed 0 bases at V and 4 bases at J, leaving 3 bases unmatched. CDR1 is SGHDT and CDR2 is YYEEEE in the germline V gene.

This clonotype has a count of ten or more. A read error may account for a junction end that differs from germline. The chain is built from TRBV10-3 and TRBJ1-2; D might be TRBD1 (6 bases). CDR3 size: 15 residues. CDR1 ENHRY and CDR2 SYGVKD come from the germline V gene. Here the CDR3 DNA reads TGTGCCAGCAGTTACGGGGGCAGGCGGAACTATGGCTACACCTTC. This gives the protein CASSYGGRRNYGYTF.

V gene TRBV6-5 combines with J gene TRBJ1-3; D gene ambiguous. V lost 1 base, J lost 0 bases, and 13 bases lay in between. CDR3 length: 17 amino acids. The germline V gene has CDR1 MNHEY and CDR2 SVGAGI. For the CDR3, the DNA is TGTGCCAGCAGTTACTTGAAAGACTGGTACTCTGGAAACACCATATATTTT. It specifies CASSYLKDWYSGNTIYF.